This T cell receptor (beta chain) is drawn from a study of blood T cell repertoires in COVID-19. About the research overall: T cells, B-cell-depleted T cells, or PBMCs supplied cDNA or gDNA.

This table comes from immunoSEQ multiplex PCR, and its TCRdb copy is limited to in-frame clones, with some not included. The table records approximately 24,000 clones, over 75% of them present only once. The germline gives CDR1 MNHEY, CDR2 SVGAGI. V was pared by 7 bases and J by 6 bases, with 16 bases between. CDR3 length: 14 amino acids. V is TRBV6-5 and J is TRBJ2-1; D is unresolved. Sequenced material: peripheral blood. The receptor was isolated from a man aged 45 to 65 with active COVID-19. In DNA form, the CDR3 reads TGTGCCAGCAATCCCAGCGCCACAACCAATGAGCAGTTCTTC. Translated, it gives CASNPSATTNEQFF.